Below are 6 T cell receptor beta chains sequenced from a single sample in a study of blood T cell repertoires in COVID-19. Libraries were prepared by immunoSEQ multiplex PCR; TCRdb keeps only in-frame clonotypes and omits some of them. This sample has 65,000 to 85,000 clones, with 85% to 90% found just once. Specimen: peripheral blood. Receptors were obtained from a man aged 50-60 years with acute or convalescent COVID-19.

The chain employs TRBV7-2 and TRBJ2-3; possibly TRBD2 for D (6 bases). This CDR3 has 13 residues. Trimming cost V 0 bases and J 11 bases, with 12 bases left between them. Germline V gene lookup returns CDR1 SGHTA and CDR2 FQGNSA. CDR3 protein: CASSLARRDGQYF. CDR3 nucleotide sequence: TGTGCCAGCAGCTTAGCGCGGCGGGATGGGCAGTATTTT.

The chain combines TRBV6-5 with TRBJ2-3; TRBD1 aligns across 9 bases. Germline CDR1 reads MNHEY; CDR2 reads SVGAGI. The CDR3 consists of 15 residues. V dropped 8 bases and J dropped 4; count of bases not matched to a gene: 10. The CDR3 loop reads CASSLTGGGPDTQYF. CDR3 bases: TGTGCCAGCTCTTTGACAGGGGGAGGGCCAGATACGCAGTATTTT.

A single count supports this clone. The CDR3 sequence: CASSPRGGGAGTEAFF. The CDR3 DNA follows: TGTGCCAGCAGCCCTAGAGGAGGGGGGGCGGGCACTGAAGCTTTCTTT. The rearrangement links TRBV7-2 to TRBJ1-1; tentatively, D is TRBD1 (6 bases). The CDR3 is 16 amino acids. Per the germline V gene, CDR1 is SGHTA and CDR2 is FQGNSA. V gave up 5 bases and J gave up 4 bases, with 20 bases separating them.

J is TRBJ2-7 and V is TRBV20-1; no reliable D call. Between the trimmed V and J ends, which lost 3 bases and 3 bases, there was a span of 15 bases. The CDR3 has 14 residues. CDR1 is DFQATT, CDR2 SNEGSKA, per germline (reference sequence). The CDR3 nucleotides are TGCAGTGCTAGTCGGCTAGGCCAAGGCTACGAGCAGTACGTC. Translated, it gives CSASRLGQGYEQYV.

The V and J genes are TRBV10-3 and TRBJ1-4, with unresolved D. V lost 3 bases, J lost 0 bases, and 5 bases lay in between. This CDR3 has 14 residues. Germline assignment: CDR1 ENHRY and CDR2 SYGVKD. The CDR3 loop is CAISDTATNEKLFF. The DNA for the CDR3 is TGTGCCATCAGTGATACGGCAACTAATGAAAAACTGTTTTTT.

The rearrangement links TRBV5-1 to TRBJ1-2; D gene uncertain. V was clipped by 1 base and J by 8 bases, with 15 bases between them. The CDR3 is 14 amino acids. Per germline, CDR1 SGHRS and CDR2 YFSETQ. The chain's CDR3 is CASSLTGGVRGYTF. The CDR3 bases are TGCGCCAGCAGCTTGACCGGAGGTGTCAGAGGCTACACCTTC.